This is a list of T cell receptor beta chains from one sample in a study of beta chain features in type 1 diabetes. Profiling relied on immunoSEQ multiplex PCR, and the TCRdb table lists in-frame clones only, not all of them. The sample shows 70,000 to 90,000 clones, 25% to 35% of them seen only once. Sequenced material: stem cell memory CD4+ T cells from blood. These receptor sequences come from a woman aged 18-30 years in good health. CDR3s include the opening cysteine and the closing phenylalanine or tryptophan. D genes are given only for firm matches. Not all rows give a size; the values are once, few, many and, for expanded clones, a class.

clone_size d_call j_call cdr3_length v_call cdr3_nt cdr3_aa
NA NA TRBJ2-1 15 TRBV6-5 TGTGCCAGCAGTTACTGGAGGGGGGGCTTAAATGAGCAGTTCTTC CASSYWRGGLNEQFF
NA TRBD1 TRBJ2-7 14 TRBV2 TGTGCCAGCAGTCGGACAGGGTTCTCCTACGAGCAGTACTTC CASSRTGFSYEQYF
NA NA TRBJ1-2 14 TRBV7-2 TGTGCCAGCAGCTTAGGGTTGTCACGGGATGGCTACACCTTC CASSLGLSRDGYTF
few TRBD2 TRBJ2-7 12 TRBV30 TGTGCCGCGGGGGTTGGCAGGGAAGAGCAGTACTTC CAAGVGREEQYF
few TRBD1 TRBJ1-2 18 TRBV5-4 TGTGCCAGCAGCTCGGGGTTGGTGGGACAGGGTAATAACTATGGCTACACCTTC CASSSGLVGQGNNYGYTF
NA NA TRBJ1-5 14 TRBV19 TGTGCCAGTGCCGACAGGTCCTCCAATCAGCCCCAGCATTTT CASADRSSNQPQHF
NA TRBD1 TRBJ2-7 14 TRBV30 TGTGCCTGGAGCCGGGACAGGGGGGCCTACGAGCAGTACTTC CAWSRDRGAYEQYF
few TRBD1 TRBJ2-7 13 TRBV11-2 TGTGCCAGCAGCCCCGGACAGGGGAGGGAGCAGTACTTC CASSPGQGREQYF
few TRBD1 TRBJ1-2 16 TRBV18 TGTGCCAGCTCACTAACCCAGACAGGGGAGGACTATGGCTACACCTTC CASSLTQTGEDYGYTF
NA TRBD1 TRBJ2-7 14 TRBV5-1 TGCGCCAGCAGCTTGGGGACAGGGCCCTACGAGCAGTACTTC CASSLGTGPYEQYF
NA NA TRBJ2-7 14 TRBV7-9 TGTGCCAGCAGCCGACAGGGACTCTCCTACGAGCAGTACTTC CASSRQGLSYEQYF
NA NA TRBJ2-7 14 TRBV2 TGTGCCAGCAGTGAGCGCGGGGTGTCCTACGAGCAGTACTTC CASSERGVSYEQYF
many NA TRBJ1-1 14 TRBV18 TGTGCCAGCTCACCACGGGGAGGAGACACTGAAGCTTTCTTT CASSPRGGDTEAFF
NA NA TRBJ1-5 15 TRBV7-8 TGTGCCAGCAGCGGCTCCTCGTGGAGCAATCAGCCCCAGCATTTT CASSGSSWSNQPQHF
many NA TRBJ2-5 14 TRBV7-9 TGTGCCAGCAGCCTGGGGTTGGGTCAGGGGACCCAGTACTTC CASSLGLGQGTQYF
few NA TRBJ1-5 14 TRBV4-3 TGCGCCAGCAGCCAATATCCTTTTGGCCAGCCCCAGCATTTT CASSQYPFGQPQHF
few NA TRBJ2-5 11 TRBV7-9 TGTGCCAGCAGCTTATCGGAGACCCAGTACTTC CASSLSETQYF
NA NA TRBJ1-2 13 TRBV11-2 TGTGCCAGCAGCTCTAACCCAGGATATGGCTACACCTTC CASSSNPGYGYTF
NA NA TRBJ2-5 16 TRBV9 TGTGCCAGCAGCGTAGGTACTAGGTCGGTACAAGAGACCCAGTACTTC CASSVGTRSVQETQYF
few TRBD2 TRBJ2-5 14 TRBV6-5 TGTGCCAGCAGGGTAGCGGGAGGCCAAGAGACCCAGTACTTC CASRVAGGQETQYF
NA TRBD1 TRBJ2-3 14 TRBV12-5 TGTGCTAGTGGTTTGGAGGGACAGGGAGGTACGCAGTATTTT CASGLEGQGGTQYF
NA NA TRBJ1-1 13 TRBV5-6 TGTGCCAGCAGCCTTTGGACAGCCCCAGAAGCTTTCTTT CASSLWTAPEAFF
NA TRBD1 TRBJ1-2 15 TRBV2 TGTGCCAGCAGTAGGACAGGGGGCTACACCTATGGCTACACCTTC CASSRTGGYTYGYTF
few NA TRBJ2-7 15 TRBV10-3 TGTGCCATCAGTGAGTGGAAACAGGGCACCTACGAGCAGTACTTC CAISEWKQGTYEQYF
NA NA TRBJ2-3 14 TRBV25-1 TGTGCCAGCAGTCCGGCCGACGGGACAGATACGCAGTATTTT CASSPADGTDTQYF
NA NA TRBJ1-1 14 TRBV6-5 TGTGCCAGCAGTTACGAGAATGAGGGCACTGAAGCTTTCTTT CASSYENEGTEAFF
few TRBD1 TRBJ1-2 12 TRBV19 TGTGCCAGTAAAGGGGGCGACTATGGCTACACCTTC CASKGGDYGYTF
few NA TRBJ2-1 16 TRBV5-1 TGCGCCAGCAGCCCAGGCCCTGCCAGCTCCTACAATGAGCAGTTCTTC CASSPGPASSYNEQFF
few TRBD1 TRBJ2-7 16 TRBV10-3 TGTGCCATCAGTGAGCCCCGGGACAGGGTCTCCTACGAGCAGTACTTC CAISEPRDRVSYEQYF
NA NA TRBJ2-7 14 TRBV5-1 TGCGCCAGCAGCTTGGGTACAGGGATATACGAGCAGTACTTC CASSLGTGIYEQYF
few TRBD1 TRBJ1-1 14 TRBV29-1 TGCAGCGGTGATAGGACAGGGGGCCTCGCTGAAGCTTTCTTT CSGDRTGGLAEAFF
NA TRBD1 TRBJ1-1 14 TRBV18 TGTGCCAGCTCACCGACAGGGATGAACACTGAAGCTTTCTTT CASSPTGMNTEAFF
NA TRBD1 TRBJ1-3 13 TRBV19 TGTGCCAGTAGTGGACAGGCTGGAAACACCATATATTTT CASSGQAGNTIYF
NA TRBD1 TRBJ2-3 14 TRBV9 TGTGCCAGCAGCGGGCAGGGGGCCACAGATACGCAGTATTTT CASSGQGATDTQYF
NA NA TRBJ2-1 12 TRBV5-6 TGTGCCAGCAGCTTGGCGGGGAGTGAGCAGTTCTTC CASSLAGSEQFF
NA NA TRBJ1-4 15 TRBV5-1 TGCGCCAGCAGCTTGGGTCCGGCAACTAATGAAAAACTGTTTTTT CASSLGPATNEKLFF
NA NA TRBJ1-1 14 TRBV2 TGTGCCAGCAGCGAAATTGGGGGGGGCACTGAAGCTTTCTTT CASSEIGGGTEAFF
many TRBD2 TRBJ2-5 13 TRBV29-1 TGCAGCGCCTCCGGGACTATAAGAGAGACCCAGTACTTC CSASGTIRETQYF
NA TRBD1 TRBJ1-2 15 TRBV6-6 TGTGCCAGCAGAGGCGGGACAGGGGGCACCTATGGCTACACCTTC CASRGGTGGTYGYTF
NA NA TRBJ2-2 14 TRBV29-1 TGCAGCGTTGAACTTCCGGCGAACACCGGGGAGCTGTTTTTT CSVELPANTGELFF
few TRBD2 TRBJ2-1 15 TRBV5-4 TGTGCCAGCAGCTCGAGACTAGCGGGAGTGGGTGAGCAGTTCTTC CASSSRLAGVGEQFF
few NA TRBJ2-1 11 TRBV20-1 TGCAGTGCTAAGCGCTGGAATGAGCAGTTCTTC CSAKRWNEQFF
few TRBD1 TRBJ1-1 14 TRBV7-2 TGTGCCAGCAGCTTTACGACAGGGGGCACTGAAGCTTTCTTT CASSFTTGGTEAFF
NA TRBD2 TRBJ2-1 17 TRBV7-8 TGTGCCAGCAGCCGGGGACTAGCGGGAGGATTATTCAATGAGCAGTTCTTC CASSRGLAGGLFNEQFF
few NA TRBJ1-6 15 TRBV7-2 TGTGCCAGCAGCTCACAGGGCTCCTATAATTCACCCCTCCACTTT CASSSQGSYNSPLHF